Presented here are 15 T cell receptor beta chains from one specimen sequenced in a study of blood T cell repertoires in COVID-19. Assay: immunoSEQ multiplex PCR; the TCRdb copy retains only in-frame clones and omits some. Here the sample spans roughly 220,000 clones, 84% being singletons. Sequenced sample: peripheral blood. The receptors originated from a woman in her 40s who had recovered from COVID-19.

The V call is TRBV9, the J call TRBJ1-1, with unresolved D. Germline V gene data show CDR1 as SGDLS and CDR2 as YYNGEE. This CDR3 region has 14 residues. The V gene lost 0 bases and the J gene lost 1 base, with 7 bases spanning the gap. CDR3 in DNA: TGTGCCAGCAGCGTAGCGCAGAAGAACACTGAAGCTTTCTTT. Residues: CASSVAQKNTEAFF.

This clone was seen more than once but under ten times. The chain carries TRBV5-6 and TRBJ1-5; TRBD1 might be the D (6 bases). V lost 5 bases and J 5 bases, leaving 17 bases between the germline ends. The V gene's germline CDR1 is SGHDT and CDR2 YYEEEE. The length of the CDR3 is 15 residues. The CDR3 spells CASSIASGADQPQHF. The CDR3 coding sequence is TGTGCCAGCAGTATTGCTTCAGGGGCCGATCAGCCCCAGCATTTT.

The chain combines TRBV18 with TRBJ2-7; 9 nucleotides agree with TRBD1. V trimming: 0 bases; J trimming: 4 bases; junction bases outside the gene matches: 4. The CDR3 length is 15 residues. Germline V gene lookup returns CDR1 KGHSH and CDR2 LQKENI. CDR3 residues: CASSPPDRGFYEQYF. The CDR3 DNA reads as TGTGCCAGCTCACCACCTGACAGGGGGTTTTACGAGCAGTACTTC.

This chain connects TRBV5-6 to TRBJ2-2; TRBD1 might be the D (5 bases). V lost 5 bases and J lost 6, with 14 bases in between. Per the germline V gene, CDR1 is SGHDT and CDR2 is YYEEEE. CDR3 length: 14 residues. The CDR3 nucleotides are TGTGCCAGCAGTTGGGGAATGGGGCCCGGGGAGCTGTTTTTT. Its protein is CASSWGMGPGELFF.

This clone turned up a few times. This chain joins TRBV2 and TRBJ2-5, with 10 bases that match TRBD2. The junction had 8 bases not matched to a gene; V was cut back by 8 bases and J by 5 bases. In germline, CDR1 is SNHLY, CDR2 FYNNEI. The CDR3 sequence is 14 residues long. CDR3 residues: CASGQRGGTETQYF. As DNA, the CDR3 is TGTGCCAGCGGACAGCGGGGGGGCACGGAGACCCAGTACTTC.

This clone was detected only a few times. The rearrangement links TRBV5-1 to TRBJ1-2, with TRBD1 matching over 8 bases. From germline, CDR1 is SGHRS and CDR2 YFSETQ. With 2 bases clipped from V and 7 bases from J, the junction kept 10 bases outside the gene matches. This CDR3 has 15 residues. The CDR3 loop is CASSLLRQGRGGYTF. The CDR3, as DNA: TGCGCCAGCAGCTTATTACGACAGGGGAGAGGTGGCTACACCTTC.

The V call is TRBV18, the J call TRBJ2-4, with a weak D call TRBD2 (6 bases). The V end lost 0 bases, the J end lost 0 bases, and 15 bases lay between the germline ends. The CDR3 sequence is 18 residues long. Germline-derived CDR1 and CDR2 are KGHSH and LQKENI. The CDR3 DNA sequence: TGTGCCAGCTCACCACCGCGGGACGGGAAAGTAGCCAAAAACATTCAGTACTTC. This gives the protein CASSPPRDGKVAKNIQYF.

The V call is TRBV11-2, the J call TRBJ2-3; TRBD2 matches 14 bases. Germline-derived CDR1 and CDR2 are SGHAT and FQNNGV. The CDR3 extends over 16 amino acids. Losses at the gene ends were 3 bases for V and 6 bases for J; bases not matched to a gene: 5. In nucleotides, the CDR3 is TGTGCCAGCAGCTTGACTAGCGGGGGGGAGTGGGATACGCAGTATTTT. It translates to CASSLTSGGEWDTQYF.

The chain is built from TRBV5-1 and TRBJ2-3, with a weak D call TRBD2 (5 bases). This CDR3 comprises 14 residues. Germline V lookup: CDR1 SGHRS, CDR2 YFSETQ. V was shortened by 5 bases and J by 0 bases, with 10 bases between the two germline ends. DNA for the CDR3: TGCGCCAGCAGAGCGGTACTTAGCACAGATACGCAGTATTTT. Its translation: CASRAVLSTDTQYF.

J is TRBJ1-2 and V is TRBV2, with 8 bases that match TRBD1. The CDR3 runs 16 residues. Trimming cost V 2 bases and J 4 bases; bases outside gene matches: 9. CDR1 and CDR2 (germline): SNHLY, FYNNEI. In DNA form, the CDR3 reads TGTGCCAGCAGTGAATTACCGACAGGGGCTGGCTATGGCTACACCTTC. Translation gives CASSELPTGAGYGYTF.

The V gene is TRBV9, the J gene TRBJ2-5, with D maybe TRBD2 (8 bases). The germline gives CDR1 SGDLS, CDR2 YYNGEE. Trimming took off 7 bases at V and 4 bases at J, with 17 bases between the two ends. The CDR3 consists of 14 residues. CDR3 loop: CASAWDSGGETQYF. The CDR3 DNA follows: TGTGCCAGCGCATGGGACAGCGGGGGAGAGACCCAGTACTTC.

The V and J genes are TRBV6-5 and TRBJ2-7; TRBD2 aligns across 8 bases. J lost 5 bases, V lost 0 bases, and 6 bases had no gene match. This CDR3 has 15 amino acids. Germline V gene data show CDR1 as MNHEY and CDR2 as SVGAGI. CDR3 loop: CASSYSSGAVNEQYF. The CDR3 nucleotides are TGTGCCAGCAGTTACTCTAGCGGGGCCGTCAACGAGCAGTACTTC.

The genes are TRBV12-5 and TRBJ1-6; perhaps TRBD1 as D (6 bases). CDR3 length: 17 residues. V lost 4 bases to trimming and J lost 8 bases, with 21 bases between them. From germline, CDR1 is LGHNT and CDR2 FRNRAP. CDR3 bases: TGTGCTAGTGGTTCTTTGGACAGCCTGATTTCTTATTCACCCCTCCACTTT. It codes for CASGSLDSLISYSPLHF.

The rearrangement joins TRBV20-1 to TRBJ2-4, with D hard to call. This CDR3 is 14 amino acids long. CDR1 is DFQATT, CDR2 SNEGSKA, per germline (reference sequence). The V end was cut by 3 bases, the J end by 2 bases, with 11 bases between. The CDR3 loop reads CSASEEVPKNIQYF. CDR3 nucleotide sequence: TGCAGTGCTAGTGAAGAGGTTCCCAAAAACATTCAGTACTTC.

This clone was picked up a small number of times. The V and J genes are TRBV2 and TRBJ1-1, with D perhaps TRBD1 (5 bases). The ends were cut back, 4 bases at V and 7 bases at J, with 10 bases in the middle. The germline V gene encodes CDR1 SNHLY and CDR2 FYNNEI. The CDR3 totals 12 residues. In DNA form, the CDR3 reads TGTGCCAGCAGTGTCGCGGGGGTTGAAGCTTTCTTT. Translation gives CASSVAGVEAFF.